This record looks at one T cell receptor beta chain sequence and its context. The sample is drawn from a study of OX40 agonist ivuxolimab in advanced cancers. The V gene's germline CDR1 is SGHAT and CDR2 FQNNGV. This CDR3 has 12 amino acids. V trimming: 5 bases; J trimming: 4 bases; junction bases outside the gene matches: 2. Assay: immunoSEQ multiplex PCR; the TCRdb copy retains only in-frame clones and omits some. The sample has 65,000 to 85,000 clones, about 91% seen once. This TCR was sampled from an adult with an advanced solid tumor such as melanoma, head and neck, liver or kidney cancer. V gene TRBV11-2 combines with J gene TRBJ2-7, with 7 bases lining up with TRBD1. Sequences were derived from CD4+ or CD8+ T cells sorted from blood, sampled in a trial of the OX40 agonist ivuxolimab. The CDR3 spells CASSRGPYEQYF. DNA of the CDR3: TGTGCCAGCAGCAGGGGGCCTTACGAGCAGTACTTC.